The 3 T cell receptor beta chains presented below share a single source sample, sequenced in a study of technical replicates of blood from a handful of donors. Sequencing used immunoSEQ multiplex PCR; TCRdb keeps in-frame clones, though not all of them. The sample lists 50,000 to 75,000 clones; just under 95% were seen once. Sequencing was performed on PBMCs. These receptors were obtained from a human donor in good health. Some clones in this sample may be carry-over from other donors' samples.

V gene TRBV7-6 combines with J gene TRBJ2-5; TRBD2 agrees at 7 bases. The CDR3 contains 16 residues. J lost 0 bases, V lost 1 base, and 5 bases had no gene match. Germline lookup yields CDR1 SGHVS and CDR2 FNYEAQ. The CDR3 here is CASSLGVSGYQETQYF. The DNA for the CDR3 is TGTGCCAGCAGCTTAGGAGTTAGCGGGTACCAAGAGACCCAGTACTTC.

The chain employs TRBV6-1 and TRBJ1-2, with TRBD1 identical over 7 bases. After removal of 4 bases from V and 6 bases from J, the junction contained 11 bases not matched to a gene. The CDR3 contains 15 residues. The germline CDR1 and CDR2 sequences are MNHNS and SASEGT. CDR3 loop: CASSAEGGRAHGYTF. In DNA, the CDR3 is TGTGCCAGCAGTGCTGAAGGGGGCAGGGCACATGGCTACACCTTC.

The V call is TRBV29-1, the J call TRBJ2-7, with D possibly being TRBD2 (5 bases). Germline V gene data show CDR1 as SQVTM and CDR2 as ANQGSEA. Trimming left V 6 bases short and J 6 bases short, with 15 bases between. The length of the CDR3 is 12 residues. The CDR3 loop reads CSVGVARGEQYF. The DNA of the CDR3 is TGCAGCGTCGGGGTAGCACGGGGCGAGCAGTACTTC.